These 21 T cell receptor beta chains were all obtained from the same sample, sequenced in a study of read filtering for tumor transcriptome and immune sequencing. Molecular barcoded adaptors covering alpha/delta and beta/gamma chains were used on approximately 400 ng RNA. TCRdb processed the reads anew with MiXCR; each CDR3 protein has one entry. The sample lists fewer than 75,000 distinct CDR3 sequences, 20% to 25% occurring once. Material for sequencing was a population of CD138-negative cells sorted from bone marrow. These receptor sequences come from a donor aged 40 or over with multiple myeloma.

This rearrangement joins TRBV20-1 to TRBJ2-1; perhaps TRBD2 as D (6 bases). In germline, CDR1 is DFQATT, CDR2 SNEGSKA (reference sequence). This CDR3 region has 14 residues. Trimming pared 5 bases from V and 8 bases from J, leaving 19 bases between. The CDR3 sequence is CSACRLGARDEQFF. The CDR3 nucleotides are TGCAGTGCTTGCAGACTAGGAGCCAGGGATGAGCAGTTCTTC.

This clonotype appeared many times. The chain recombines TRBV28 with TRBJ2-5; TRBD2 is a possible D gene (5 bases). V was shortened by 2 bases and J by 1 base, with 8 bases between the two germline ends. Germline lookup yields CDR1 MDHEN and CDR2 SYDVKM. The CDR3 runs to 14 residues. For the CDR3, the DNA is TGTGCCAGCAGTTTAACTAGGACCCAAGAGACCCAGTACTTC. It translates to CASSLTRTQETQYF.

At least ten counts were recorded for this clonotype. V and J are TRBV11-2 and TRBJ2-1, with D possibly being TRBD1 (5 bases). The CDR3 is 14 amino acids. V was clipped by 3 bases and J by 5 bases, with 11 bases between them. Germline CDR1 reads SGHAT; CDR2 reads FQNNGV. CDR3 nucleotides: TGTGCCAGCAGCTTGTCGACAGTGAACAATGAGCAGTTCTTC. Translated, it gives CASSLSTVNNEQFF.

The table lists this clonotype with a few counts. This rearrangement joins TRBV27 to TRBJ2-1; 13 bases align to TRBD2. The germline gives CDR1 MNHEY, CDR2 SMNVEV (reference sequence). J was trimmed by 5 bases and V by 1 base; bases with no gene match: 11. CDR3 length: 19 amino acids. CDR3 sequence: CASSLFGTSGTQADNEQFF. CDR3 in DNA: TGTGCCAGCAGTTTATTCGGGACTAGCGGGACCCAGGCCGACAATGAGCAGTTCTTC.

The CDR3 nucleotides are TGTGCCAGCAGCCGCGGACAGGGAGACACTGAAGCTTTCTTT. It specifies CASSRGQGDTEAFF. The chain couples TRBV7-3 to TRBJ1-1; 8 nucleotides agree with TRBD1. The CDR3 has 14 amino acids. The J segment lost 3 bases and the V segment lost 5 bases, leaving 5 bases of the junction unmatched. Germline CDR1 reads SGHTA; CDR2 reads FQGTGA.

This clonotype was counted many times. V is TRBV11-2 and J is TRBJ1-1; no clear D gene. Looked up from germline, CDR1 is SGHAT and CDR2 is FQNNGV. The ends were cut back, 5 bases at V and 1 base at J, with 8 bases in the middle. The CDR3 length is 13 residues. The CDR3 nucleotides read TGTGCCAGCAGCCCCCGGGAGAACACTGAAGCTTTCTTT. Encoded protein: CASSPRENTEAFF.

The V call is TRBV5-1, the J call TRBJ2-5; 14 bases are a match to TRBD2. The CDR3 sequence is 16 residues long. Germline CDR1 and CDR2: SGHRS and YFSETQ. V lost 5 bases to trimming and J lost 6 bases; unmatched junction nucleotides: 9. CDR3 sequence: CASSETGTSGSKTQYF. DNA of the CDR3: TGCGCCAGCAGTGAAACCGGGACTAGCGGGAGTAAGACCCAGTACTTC. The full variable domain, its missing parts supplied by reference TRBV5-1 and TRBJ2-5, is KAGVTQTPRYLIKTRGQQVTLSCSPISGHRSVSWYQQTPGQGLQFLFEYFSETQRNKGNFPGRFSGRQFSNSRSEMNVSTLELGDSALYLCASSETGTSGSKTQYFGPGTRLLVL.

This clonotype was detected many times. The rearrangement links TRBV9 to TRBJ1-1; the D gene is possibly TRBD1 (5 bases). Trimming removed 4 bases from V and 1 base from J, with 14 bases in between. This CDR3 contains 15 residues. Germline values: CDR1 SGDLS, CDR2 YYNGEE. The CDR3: CASSYFLTANTEAFF. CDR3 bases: TGTGCCAGCAGCTATTTCCTGACAGCGAACACTGAAGCTTTCTTT.

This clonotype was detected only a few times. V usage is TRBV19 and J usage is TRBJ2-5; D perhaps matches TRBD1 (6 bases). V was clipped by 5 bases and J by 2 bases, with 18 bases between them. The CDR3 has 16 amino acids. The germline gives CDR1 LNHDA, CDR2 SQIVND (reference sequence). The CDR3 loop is CASSGSPDSSQETQYF. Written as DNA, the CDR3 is TGTGCCAGTAGTGGGTCGCCGGACAGCTCTCAAGAGACCCAGTACTTC.

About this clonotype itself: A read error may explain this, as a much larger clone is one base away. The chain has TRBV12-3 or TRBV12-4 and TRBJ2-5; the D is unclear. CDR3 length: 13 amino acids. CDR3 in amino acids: CACSLAPEETQYF. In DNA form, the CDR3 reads TGTGCCTGCAGTTTAGCCCCGGAAGAGACCCAGTACTTC.

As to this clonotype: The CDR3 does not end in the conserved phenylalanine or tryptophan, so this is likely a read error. The CDR3 sequence is CASSLGMGEETQYL. The DNA of the CDR3 is TGCGCCAGCAGCTTGGGTATGGGGGAAGAGACCCAGTACTTA. V usage is TRBV5-1 and J usage is TRBJ2-5; tentatively, D is TRBD1 or TRBD2 (5 bases each). Germline assignment: CDR1 SGHRS and CDR2 YFSETQ. Trimming took off 0 bases at V and 3 bases at J, with 9 bases between the two ends. The CDR3 length is 14 residues.

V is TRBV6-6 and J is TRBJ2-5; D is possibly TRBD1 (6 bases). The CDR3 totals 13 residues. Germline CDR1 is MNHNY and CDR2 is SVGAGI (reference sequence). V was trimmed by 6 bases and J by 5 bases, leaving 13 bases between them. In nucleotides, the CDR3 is TGTGCCAGCAGCTTCGCGAGGGGGGAGACCCAGTACTTC. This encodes CASSFARGETQYF.

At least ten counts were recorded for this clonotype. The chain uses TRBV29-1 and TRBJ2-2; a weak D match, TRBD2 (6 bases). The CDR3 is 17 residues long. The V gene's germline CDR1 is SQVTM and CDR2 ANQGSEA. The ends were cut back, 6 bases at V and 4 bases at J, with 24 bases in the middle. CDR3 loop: CSVARDSRAWGTGELFF. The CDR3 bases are TGCAGCGTGGCACGGGACTCCCGGGCCTGGGGCACCGGGGAGCTGTTTTTT.

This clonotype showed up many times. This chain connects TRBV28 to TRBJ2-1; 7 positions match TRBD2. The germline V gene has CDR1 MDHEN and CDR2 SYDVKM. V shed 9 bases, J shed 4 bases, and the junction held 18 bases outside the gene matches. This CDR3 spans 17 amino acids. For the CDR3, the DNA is TGTGCCAGTCGAACGCGGGAGCGGAGTCTCTTGTACAATGAGCAGTTCTTC. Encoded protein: CASRTRERSLLYNEQFF. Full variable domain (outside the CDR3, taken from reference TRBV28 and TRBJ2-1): DVKVTQSSRYLVKRTGEKVFLECVQDMDHENMFWYRQDPGLGLRLIYFSYDVKMKEKGDIPEGYSVSREKKERFSLILESASTNQTSMYLCASRTRERSLLYNEQFFGPGTRLTVL.

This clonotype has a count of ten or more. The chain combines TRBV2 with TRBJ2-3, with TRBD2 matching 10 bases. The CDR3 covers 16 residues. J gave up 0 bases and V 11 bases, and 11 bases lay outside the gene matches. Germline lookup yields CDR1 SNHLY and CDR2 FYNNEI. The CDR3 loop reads CARAVSGGISTDTQYF. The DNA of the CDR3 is TGTGCCCGCGCTGTTAGCGGGGGGATTAGCACAGATACGCAGTATTTT. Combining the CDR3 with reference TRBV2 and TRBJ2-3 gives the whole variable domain EPEVTQTPSHQVTQMGQEVILRCVPISNHLYFYWYRQILGQKVEFLVSFYNNEISEKSEIFDDQFSVERPDGSNFTLKIRSTKLEDSAMYFCARAVSGGISTDTQYFGPGTRLTVL.

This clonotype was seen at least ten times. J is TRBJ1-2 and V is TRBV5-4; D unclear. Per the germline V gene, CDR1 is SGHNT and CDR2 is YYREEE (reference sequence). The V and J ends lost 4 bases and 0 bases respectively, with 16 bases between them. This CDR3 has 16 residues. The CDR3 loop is CASSPRSGPSNYGYTF. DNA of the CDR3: TGTGCCAGCAGCCCCCGTTCGGGCCCGTCTAACTATGGCTACACCTTC.

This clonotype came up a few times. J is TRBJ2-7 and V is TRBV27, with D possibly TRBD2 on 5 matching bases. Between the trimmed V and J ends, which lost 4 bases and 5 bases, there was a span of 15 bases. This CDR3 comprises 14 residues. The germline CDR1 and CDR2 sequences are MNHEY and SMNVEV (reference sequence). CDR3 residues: CASSSPLVPDEQYF. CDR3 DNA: TGTGCCAGCAGTTCCCCACTAGTTCCCGACGAGCAGTACTTC.

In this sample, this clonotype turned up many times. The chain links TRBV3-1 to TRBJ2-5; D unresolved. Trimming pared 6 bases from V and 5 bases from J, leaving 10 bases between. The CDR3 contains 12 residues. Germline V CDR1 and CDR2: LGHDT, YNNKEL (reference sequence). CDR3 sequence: CASRLRVETQYF. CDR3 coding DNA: TGTGCCAGCAGGTTGAGAGTGGAGACCCAGTACTTC.

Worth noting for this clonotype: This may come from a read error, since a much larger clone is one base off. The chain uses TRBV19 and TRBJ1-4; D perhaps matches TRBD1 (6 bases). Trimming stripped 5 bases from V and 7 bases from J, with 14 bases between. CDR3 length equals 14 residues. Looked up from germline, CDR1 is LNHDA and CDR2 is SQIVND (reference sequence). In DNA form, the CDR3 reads TGTGCCAGTAGTCCCTACAGGGTCGGTGAAAAACTGTTTTTT. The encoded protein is CASSPYRVGEKLFF.

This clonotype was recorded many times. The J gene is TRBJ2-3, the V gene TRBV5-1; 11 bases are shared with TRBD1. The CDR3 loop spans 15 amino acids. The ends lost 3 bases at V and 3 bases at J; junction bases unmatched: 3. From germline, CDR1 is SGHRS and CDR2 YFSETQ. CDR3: CASSSDRGRTDTQYF. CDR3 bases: TGCGCCAGCAGCTCGGACAGGGGGCGAACAGATACGCAGTATTTT.

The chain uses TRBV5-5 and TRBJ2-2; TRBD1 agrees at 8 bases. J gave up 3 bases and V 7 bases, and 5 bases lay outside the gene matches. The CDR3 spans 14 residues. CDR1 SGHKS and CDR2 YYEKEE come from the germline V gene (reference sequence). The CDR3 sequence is CASDRGQYTGELFF. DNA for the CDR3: TGTGCCAGCGACAGGGGCCAGTACACCGGGGAGCTGTTTTTT. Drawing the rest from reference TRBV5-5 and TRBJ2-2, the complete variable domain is DAGVTQSPTHLIKTRGQQVTLRCSPISGHKSVSWYQQVLGQGPQFIFQYYEKEERGRGNFPDRFSARQFPNYSSELNVNALLLGDSALYLCASDRGQYTGELFFGEGSRLTVL.